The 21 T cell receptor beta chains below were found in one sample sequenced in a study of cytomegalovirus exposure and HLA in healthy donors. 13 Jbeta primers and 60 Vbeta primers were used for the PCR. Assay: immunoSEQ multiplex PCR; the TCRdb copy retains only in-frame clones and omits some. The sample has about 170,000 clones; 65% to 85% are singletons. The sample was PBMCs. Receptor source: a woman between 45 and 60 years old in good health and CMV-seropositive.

This chain's CDR3 is CASSSTSGGHNEQFF. The CDR3, as DNA: TGTGCCAGTAGTAGTACTAGCGGGGGACACAATGAGCAGTTCTTC. V and J are TRBV19 and TRBJ2-1; 11 bases agree with TRBD2. The length of the CDR3 is 15 residues. CDR1 is LNHDA, CDR2 SQIVND, per germline (reference sequence). Unmatched junction bases numbered 4, after V lost 4 bases and J lost 5 bases.

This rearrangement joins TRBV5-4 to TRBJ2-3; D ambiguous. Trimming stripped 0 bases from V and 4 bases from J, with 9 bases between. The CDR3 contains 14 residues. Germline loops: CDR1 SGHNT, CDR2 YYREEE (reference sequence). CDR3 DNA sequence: TGTGCCAGCAGCTTGGGGATAGCTTCAGATACGCAGTATTTT. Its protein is CASSLGIASDTQYF.

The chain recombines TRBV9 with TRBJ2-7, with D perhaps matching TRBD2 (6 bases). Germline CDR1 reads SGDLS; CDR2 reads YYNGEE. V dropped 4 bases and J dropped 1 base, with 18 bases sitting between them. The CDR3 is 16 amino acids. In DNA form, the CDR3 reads TGTGCCAGCAGCCCCTCTCCCATAGCGGAATCCTACGAGCAGTACTTC. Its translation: CASSPSPIAESYEQYF.

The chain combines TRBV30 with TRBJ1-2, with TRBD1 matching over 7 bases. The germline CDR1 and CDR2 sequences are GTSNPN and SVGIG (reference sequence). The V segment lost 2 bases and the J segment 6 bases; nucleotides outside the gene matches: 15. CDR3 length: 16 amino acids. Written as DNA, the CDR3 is TGTGCCTGGAGTCCGACGGAGAGGGGGCCCGTCGATGGCTACACCTTC. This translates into CAWSPTERGPVDGYTF.

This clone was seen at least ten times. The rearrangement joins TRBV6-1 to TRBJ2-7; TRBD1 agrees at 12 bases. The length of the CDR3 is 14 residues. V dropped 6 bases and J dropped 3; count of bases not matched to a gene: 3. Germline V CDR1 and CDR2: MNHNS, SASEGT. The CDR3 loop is CASSGTGGFYEQYF. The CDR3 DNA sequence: TGTGCCAGCAGCGGGACAGGGGGCTTCTACGAGCAGTACTTC.

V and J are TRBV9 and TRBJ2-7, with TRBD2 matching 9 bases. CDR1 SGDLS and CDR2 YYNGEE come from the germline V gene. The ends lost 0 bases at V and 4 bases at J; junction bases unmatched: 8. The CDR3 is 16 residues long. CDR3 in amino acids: CASSVGLAGGFYEQYF. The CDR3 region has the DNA TGTGCCAGCAGCGTAGGGCTGGCGGGGGGGTTTTACGAGCAGTACTTC.

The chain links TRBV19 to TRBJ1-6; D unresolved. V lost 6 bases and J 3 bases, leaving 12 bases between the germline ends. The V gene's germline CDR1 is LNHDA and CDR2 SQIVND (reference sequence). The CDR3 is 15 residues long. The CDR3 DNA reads TGTGCCAGTAGCCCCAACAGAGACTATAATTCACCCCTCCACTTT. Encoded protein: CASSPNRDYNSPLHF.

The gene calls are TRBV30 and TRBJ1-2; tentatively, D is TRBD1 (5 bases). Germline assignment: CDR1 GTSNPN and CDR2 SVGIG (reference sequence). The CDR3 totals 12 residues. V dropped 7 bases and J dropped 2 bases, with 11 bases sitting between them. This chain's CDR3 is CAFKAGNYGYTF. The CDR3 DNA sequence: TGTGCCTTCAAGGCAGGGAACTATGGCTACACCTTC.

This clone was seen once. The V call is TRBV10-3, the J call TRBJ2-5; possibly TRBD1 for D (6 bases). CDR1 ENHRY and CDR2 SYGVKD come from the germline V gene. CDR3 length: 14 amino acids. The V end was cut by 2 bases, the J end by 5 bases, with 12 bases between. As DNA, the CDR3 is TGTGCCATCAGTGAGGTACAGGGTCGGGAGACCCAGTACTTC. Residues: CAISEVQGRETQYF.

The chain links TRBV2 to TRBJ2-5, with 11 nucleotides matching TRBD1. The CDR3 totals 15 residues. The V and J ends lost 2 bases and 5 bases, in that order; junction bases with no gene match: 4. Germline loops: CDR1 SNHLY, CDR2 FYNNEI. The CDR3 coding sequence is TGTGCCAGCAGTGAACAGGGACAGGGGGTGGAGACCCAGTACTTC. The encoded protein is CASSEQGQGVETQYF.

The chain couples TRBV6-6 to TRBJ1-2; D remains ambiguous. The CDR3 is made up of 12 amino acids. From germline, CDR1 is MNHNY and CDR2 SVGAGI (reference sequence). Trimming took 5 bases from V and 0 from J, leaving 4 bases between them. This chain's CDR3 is CASSAANYGYTF. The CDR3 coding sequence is TGTGCCAGCAGTGCAGCTAACTATGGCTACACCTTC.

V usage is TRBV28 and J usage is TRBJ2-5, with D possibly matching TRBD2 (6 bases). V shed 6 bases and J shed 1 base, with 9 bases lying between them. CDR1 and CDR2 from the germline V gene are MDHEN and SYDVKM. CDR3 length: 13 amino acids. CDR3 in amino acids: CASSVGGQETQYF. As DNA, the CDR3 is TGTGCCAGCAGCGTGGGAGGCCAAGAGACCCAGTACTTC.

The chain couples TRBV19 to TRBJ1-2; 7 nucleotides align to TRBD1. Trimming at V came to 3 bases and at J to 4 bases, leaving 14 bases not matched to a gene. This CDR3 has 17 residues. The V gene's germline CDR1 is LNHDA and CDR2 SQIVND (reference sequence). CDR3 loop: CASSIRIRQGPSYGYTF. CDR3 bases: TGTGCCAGTAGTATCCGTATAAGACAGGGACCGTCCTATGGCTACACCTTC.

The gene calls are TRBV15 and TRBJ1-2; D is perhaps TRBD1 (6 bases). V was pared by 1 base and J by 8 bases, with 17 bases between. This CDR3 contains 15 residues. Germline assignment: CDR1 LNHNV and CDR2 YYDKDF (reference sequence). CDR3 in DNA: TGTGCCACCAGCAGAGGCCAAAAAGGGGGAGACGGCTACACCTTC. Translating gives CATSRGQKGGDGYTF. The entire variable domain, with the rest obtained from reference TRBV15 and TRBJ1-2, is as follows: DAMVIQNPRYQVTQFGKPVTLSCSQTLNHNVMYWYQQKSSQAPKLLFHYYDKDFNNEADTPDNFQSRRPNTSFCFLDIRSPGLGDTAMYLCATSRGQKGGDGYTFGSGTRLTVV.

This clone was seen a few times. CDR3 nucleotide sequence: TGTGCCAGCAGCTTAAAACAGACCTACGAGCAGTACTTC. Translating it yields CASSLKQTYEQYF. The chain has TRBV7-9 and TRBJ2-7; D remains ambiguous. Trimming left V 2 bases short and J 2 bases short, with 7 bases between. Looked up from germline, CDR1 is SEHNR and CDR2 is FQNEAQ (reference sequence). The CDR3 spans 13 residues.

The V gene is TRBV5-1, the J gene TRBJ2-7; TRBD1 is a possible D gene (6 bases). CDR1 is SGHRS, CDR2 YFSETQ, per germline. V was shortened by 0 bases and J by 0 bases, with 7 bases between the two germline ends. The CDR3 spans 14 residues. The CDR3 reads CASSLVQGSYEQYF. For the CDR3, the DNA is TGCGCCAGCAGCTTGGTACAGGGCTCCTACGAGCAGTACTTC.

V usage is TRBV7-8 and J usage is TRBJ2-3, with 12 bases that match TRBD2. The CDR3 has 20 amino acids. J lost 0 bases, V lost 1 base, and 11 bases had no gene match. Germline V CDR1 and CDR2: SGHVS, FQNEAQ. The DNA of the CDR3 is TGTGCCAGCAGCTTAGTTTATGTTCTAGCGGGAGGGCTCAGCACAGATACGCAGTATTTT. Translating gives CASSLVYVLAGGLSTDTQYF. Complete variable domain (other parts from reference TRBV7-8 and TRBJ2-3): GAGVSQSPRYKVAKRGQDVALRCDPISGHVSLFWYQQALGQGPEFLTYFQNEAQLDKSGLPSDRFFAERPEGSVSTLKIQRTQQEDSAVYLCASSLVYVLAGGLSTDTQYFGPGTRLTVL.

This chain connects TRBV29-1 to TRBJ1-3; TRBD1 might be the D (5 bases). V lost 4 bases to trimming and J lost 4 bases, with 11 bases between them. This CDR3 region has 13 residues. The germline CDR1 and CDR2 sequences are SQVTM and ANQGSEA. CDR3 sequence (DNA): TGCAGCGTTGGTTCAGGGAACGGAAACACCATATATTTT. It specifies CSVGSGNGNTIYF.

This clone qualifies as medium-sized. The CDR3 region is CASSPGLHSYEQYF. CDR3 coding DNA: TGTGCCAGCAGCCCGGGACTACACTCCTACGAGCAGTACTTC. V usage is TRBV7-2 and J usage is TRBJ2-7; 7 positions match TRBD2. CDR1 and CDR2 from the germline V gene are SGHTA and FQGNSA. There are 14 residues in the CDR3. V lost 5 bases and J lost 0; bases outside the gene matches: 4.

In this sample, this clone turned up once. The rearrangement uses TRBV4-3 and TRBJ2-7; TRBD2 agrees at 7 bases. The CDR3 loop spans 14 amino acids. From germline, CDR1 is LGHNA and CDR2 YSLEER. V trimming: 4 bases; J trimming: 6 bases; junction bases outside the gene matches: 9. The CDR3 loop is CASSLERGDVEQYF. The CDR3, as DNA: TGCGCCAGCAGCCTCGAGCGGGGCGACGTCGAGCAGTACTTC.

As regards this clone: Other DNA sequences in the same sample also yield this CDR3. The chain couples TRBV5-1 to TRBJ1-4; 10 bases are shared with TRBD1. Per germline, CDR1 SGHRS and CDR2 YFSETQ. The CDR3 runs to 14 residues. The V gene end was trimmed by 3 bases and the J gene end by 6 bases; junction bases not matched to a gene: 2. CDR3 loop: CASSSGTGDEKLFF. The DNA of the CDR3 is TGCGCCAGCAGCTCCGGGACAGGGGATGAAAAACTGTTTTTT.